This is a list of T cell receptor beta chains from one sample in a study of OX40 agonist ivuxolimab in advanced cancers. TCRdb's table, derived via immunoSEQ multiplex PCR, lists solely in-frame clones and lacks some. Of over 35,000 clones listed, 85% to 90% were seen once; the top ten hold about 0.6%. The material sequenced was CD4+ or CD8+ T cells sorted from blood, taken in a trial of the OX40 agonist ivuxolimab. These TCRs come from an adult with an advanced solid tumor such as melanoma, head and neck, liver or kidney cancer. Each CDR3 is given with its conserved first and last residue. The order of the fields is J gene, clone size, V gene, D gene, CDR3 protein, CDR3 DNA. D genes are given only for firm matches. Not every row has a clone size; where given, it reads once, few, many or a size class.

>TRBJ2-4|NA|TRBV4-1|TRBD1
CASSQARTGLAKNIQYF
TGCGCCAGCAGCCAGGCCAGGACAGGGCTAGCCAAAAACATTCAGTACTTC
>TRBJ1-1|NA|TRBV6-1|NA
CASSEQGRHTEAFF
TGTGCCAGCAGTGAACAAGGACGGCACACTGAAGCTTTCTTT
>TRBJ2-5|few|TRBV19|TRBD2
CASRLSGGRVETQYF
TGTGCCAGCCGACTTAGCGGGGGACGGGTGGAGACCCAGTACTTC
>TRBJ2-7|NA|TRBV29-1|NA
CSARTDSYEQYF
TGCAGCGCCCGGACAGACTCCTACGAGCAGTACTTC
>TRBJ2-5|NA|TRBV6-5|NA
CASSQRTGRETQYF
TGTGCCAGCAGTCAACGCACAGGGCGAGAGACCCAGTACTTC
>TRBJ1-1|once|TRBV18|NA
CASSPRWGGTEAFF
TGTGCCAGCTCACCAAGGTGGGGGGGCACTGAAGCTTTCTTT
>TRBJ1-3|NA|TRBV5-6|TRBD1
CASSGWDRDFGNTIYF
TGTGCCAGCAGCGGATGGGACAGGGATTTTGGAAACACCATATATTTT
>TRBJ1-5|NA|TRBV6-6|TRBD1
CASSPDREGQPQHF
TGTGCCAGCAGCCCTGACAGGGAGGGTCAGCCCCAGCATTTT
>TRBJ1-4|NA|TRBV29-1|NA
CSVAHSAPNEKLFF
TGCAGCGTGGCACACAGTGCTCCTAATGAAAAACTGTTTTTT
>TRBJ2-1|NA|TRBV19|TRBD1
CASSPDRERGWGSYNEQFF
TGTGCCAGTAGTCCGGACAGGGAGAGGGGTTGGGGCTCCTACAATGAGCAGTTCTTC
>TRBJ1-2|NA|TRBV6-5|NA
CASSYSGGVDYGYTF
TGTGCCAGCAGTTACTCGGGGGGAGTTGACTATGGCTACACCTTC
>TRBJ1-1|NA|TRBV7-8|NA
CASSLQSPAEAFF
TGTGCCAGCAGCTTACAGTCCCCGGCTGAAGCTTTCTTT
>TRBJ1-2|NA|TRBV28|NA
CASSFEAGVYGYTF
TGTGCCAGCAGTTTTGAAGCTGGTGTCTATGGCTACACCTTC
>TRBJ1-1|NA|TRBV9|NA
CASSVGVGRSGTEAFF
TGTGCCAGCAGCGTAGGGGTAGGGCGGTCGGGCACTGAAGCTTTCTTT
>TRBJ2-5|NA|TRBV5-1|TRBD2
CASTDTTGGGTQYF
TGCGCCAGCACCGATACAACTGGGGGGGGGACCCAGTACTTC
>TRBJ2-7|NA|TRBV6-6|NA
CASSYGWGEQYF
TGTGCCAGCAGTTACGGTTGGGGCGAGCAGTACTTC
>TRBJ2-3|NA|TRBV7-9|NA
CASSLSIADTQYF
TGTGCCAGCAGCTTAAGTATCGCAGATACGCAGTATTTT
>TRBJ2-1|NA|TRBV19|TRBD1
CASSPGTGNFNEQFF
TGTGCCAGTAGCCCCGGGACAGGGAACTTCAATGAGCAGTTCTTC
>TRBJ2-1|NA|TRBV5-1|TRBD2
CASSPPGLAGANEQFF
TGCGCCAGCAGCCCTCCGGGACTAGCGGGGGCCAATGAGCAGTTCTTC
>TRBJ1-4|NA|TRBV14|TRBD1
CASSQFIRGRLRTNEKLFF
TGTGCCAGCAGCCAGTTCATCAGGGGGCGCTTACGAACTAATGAAAAACTGTTTTTT
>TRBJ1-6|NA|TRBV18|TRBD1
CASSPPGTGGSPLHF
TGTGCCAGCTCACCACCCGGGACAGGGGGCTCACCCCTCCACTTT
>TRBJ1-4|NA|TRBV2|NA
CASSEDRQGLFF
TGTGCCAGCAGTGAAGACAGACAAGGACTGTTTTTT
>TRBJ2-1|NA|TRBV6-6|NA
CASSYSVSSAKFF
TGTGCCAGCAGTTACTCCGTTTCTAGCGCGAAGTTCTTC
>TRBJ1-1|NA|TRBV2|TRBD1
CASIPLGQENTEAFF
TGTGCCAGCATCCCCCTAGGACAGGAAAACACTGAAGCTTTCTTT
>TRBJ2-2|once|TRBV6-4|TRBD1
CASRADRVGTGELFF
TGTGCCAGCAGAGCCGACAGGGTGGGCACCGGGGAGCTGTTTTTT
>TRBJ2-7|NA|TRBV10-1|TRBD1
CASSESGQGLYEQYF
TGCGCCAGCAGTGAGTCGGGACAGGGGTTATACGAGCAGTACTTC
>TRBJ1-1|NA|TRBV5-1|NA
CASSLAGGSNTEAFF
TGCGCCAGCAGCTTGGCGGGGGGCTCGAACACTGAAGCTTTCTTT
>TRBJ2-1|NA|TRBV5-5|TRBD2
CASSLTSADYNEQFF
TGTGCCAGCAGCTTGACTAGCGCGGACTACAATGAGCAGTTCTTC
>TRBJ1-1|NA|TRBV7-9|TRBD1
CASSPTGGYYLNAEAFF
TGTGCCAGCAGCCCCACAGGGGGTTATTATCTGAACGCTGAAGCTTTCTTT
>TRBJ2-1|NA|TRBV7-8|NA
CASSLGFVQFF
TGTGCCAGCAGCTTAGGATTTGTGCAGTTCTTC
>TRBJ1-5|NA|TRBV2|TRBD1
CASSRQGVIHF
TGTGCCAGCAGTAGACAGGGGGTCATACATTTT
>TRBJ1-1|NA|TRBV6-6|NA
CASSTTGQLPSEAFF
TGTGCCAGCAGTACTACGGGACAACTACCCTCTGAAGCTTTCTTT
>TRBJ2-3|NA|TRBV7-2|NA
CASSLGPSTDTQYF
TGTGCCAGCAGCTTAGGCCCTAGCACAGATACGCAGTATTTT
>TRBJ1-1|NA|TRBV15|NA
CATSKTGYLLTEAFF
TGTGCCACCAGCAAAACAGGGTATCTCTTGACTGAAGCTTTCTTT
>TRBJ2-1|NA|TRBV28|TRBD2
CASLSWGGEQFF
TGTGCCAGCCTCTCTTGGGGGGGGGAGCAGTTCTTC
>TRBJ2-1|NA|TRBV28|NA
CASSLHRGGYNEQFF
TGTGCCAGCAGTCTGCACAGGGGGGGGTACAATGAGCAGTTCTTC
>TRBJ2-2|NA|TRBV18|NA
CAGGDSSNTGELFF
TGTGCCGGAGGGGACAGCTCGAACACCGGGGAGCTGTTTTTT
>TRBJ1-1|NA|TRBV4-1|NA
CASSRLEIVRVEGEAFF
TGCGCCAGCAGCCGACTGGAGATAGTTCGAGTCGAAGGGGAAGCTTTCTTT
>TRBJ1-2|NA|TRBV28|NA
CASSFTRTARLINYGYTF
TGTGCCAGCAGTTTCACGAGGACAGCCCGTCTAATTAACTATGGCTACACCTTC
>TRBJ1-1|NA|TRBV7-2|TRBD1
CASSRNRGLNTEAFF
TGTGCCAGCAGCAGGAACAGGGGGCTGAACACTGAAGCTTTCTTT
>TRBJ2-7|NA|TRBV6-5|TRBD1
CASSSSYRGNEQYF
TGTGCCAGCAGTTCCTCTTACAGGGGTAACGAGCAGTACTTC